These T cell receptor beta chains were read from a single sample in a study of response to subunit inactivated influenza vaccine. TCRdb redid the calling of the RT-PCR reads with MiXCR, one entry per CDR3 protein. The sample has 200,000 to 300,000 distinct CDR3 sequences; 10% to 15% are singletons. Specimen: non-naive T cells sorted from PBMCs, collected approximately 15 days before vaccination. The receptor set was obtained from a man aged 45-65 years who received an inactivated influenza vaccine. The CDR3 runs from the conserved cysteine through the conserved F or W. The D gene is left open where the match is weak. The size field is filled for only some rows; it gives once, few, many or a size class.

J,D,V,size,CDR3,DNA
TRBJ1-5,-,TRBV5-4,many,CASSLAGSGNQPQHF,TGTGCCAGCAGCTTGGCAGGGTCGGGCAATCAGCCCCAGCATTTT
TRBJ2-5,-,TRBV2,few,CASARDGQETQYF,TGTGCCTCCGCTCGGGACGGACAAGAGACCCAGTACTTC
TRBJ2-5,TRBD2,TRBV24-1,-,CATSVTSGNQETQYF,TGTGCCACCAGTGTTACTAGCGGCAACCAAGAGACCCAGTACTTC
TRBJ2-5,TRBD1,TRBV6-5,-,CASSFGTVETQYF,TGTGCCAGCAGTTTTGGGACAGTGGAGACCCAGTACTTC
TRBJ2-1,-,TRBV4-3,many,CASSQSGEGYNEQFF,TGCGCCAGCAGCCAATCCGGGGAAGGGTACAATGAGCAGTTCTTC
TRBJ2-5,TRBD1,TRBV7-2,-,CASSPSGQLETQYF,TGTGCCAGCAGCCCCTCGGGACAGTTAGAGACCCAGTACTTC
TRBJ2-7,-,TRBV14,few,CASSQMGDGNYEQYF,TGTGCCAGCAGCCAGATGGGCGACGGGAACTACGAGCAGTACTTC
TRBJ2-7,TRBD1,TRBV20-1,-,CSARDPDRTPNYEQYF,TGCAGTGCTAGAGATCCGGACAGGACGCCGAACTACGAGCAGTACTTC
TRBJ2-7,TRBD1,TRBV7-9,-,CASSTRQGPYEQYF,TGTGCCAGCAGCACACGACAGGGTCCCTACGAGCAGTACTTC
TRBJ1-4,-,TRBV18,few,CASSPRHTNEKLFF,TGTGCCAGCTCACCCCGTCATACTAATGAAAAACTGTTTTTT
TRBJ2-2,-,TRBV24-1,-,CATREQANTGELFF,TGTGCCACCAGGGAGCAGGCGAACACCGGGGAGCTGTTTTTT
TRBJ2-5,TRBD2,TRBV5-1,-,CASSQGLAGGLQETQYF,TGCGCCAGCAGCCAGGGACTAGCGGGGGGGTTACAAGAGACCCAGTACTTC
TRBJ2-3,TRBD1,TRBV3-1,few,CASSPGTGGAWGGTDTQYF,TGTGCCAGCAGCCCGGGGACAGGGGGCGCCTGGGGTGGCACAGATACGCAGTATTTT
TRBJ2-7,TRBD2,TRBV11-2,few,CASSSPWTSGRTAYEQYF,TGTGCCAGCAGCTCGCCCTGGACTAGCGGGAGAACCGCCTACGAGCAGTACTTC
TRBJ2-7,TRBD1,TRBV7-3,-,CASSWGGQGASEQYF,TGTGCCAGCAGCTGGGGGGGACAGGGGGCCTCCGAGCAGTACTTC
TRBJ1-3,-,TRBV7-2,few,CASSFQQGFSGWHF,TGTGCCAGCAGCTTTCAACAGGGATTCTCTGGGTGGCATTTT
TRBJ2-5,-,TRBV6-1,-,CASSERTDRIQETQYF,TGTGCCAGCAGTGAAAGAACCGACAGGATCCAAGAGACCCAGTACTTC
TRBJ2-2,TRBD2,TRBV7-6,-,CASSLGLERNTGELFF,TGTGCCAGCAGCTTGGGACTAGAGAGGAACACCGGGGAGCTGTTTTTT
TRBJ1-3,TRBD1,TRBV10-3,-,CATRTGEVSNTIYF,TGTGCCACAAGGACAGGGGAAGTATCGAACACCATATATTTT
TRBJ2-1,TRBD2,TRBV6-4,many,CASSAGLAGNNEQFF,TGTGCCAGCAGTGCCGGACTAGCGGGAAACAATGAGCAGTTCTTC